This TCR beta chain originates from a study of blood T cell repertoires in COVID-19. Background on the study: Acute and convalescent COVID-19 samples came from the United States, Italy and Spain.

The CDR3 totals 15 residues. Looked up from germline, CDR1 is ENHRY and CDR2 is SYGVKD. Trimming left V 4 bases short and J 4 bases short, with 13 bases between. Original data processing: Quantification of nucleated cells was approximated via reference gene primer amplification. The protocol was immunoSEQ multiplex PCR, while the TCRdb copy is restricted to in-frame clones and leaves out a portion. V, J and clone size were drawn from that table, and D and trimming were deduced from the DNA. The data contain over 400,000 clones, roughly 89% of them seen just once; the ten biggest clones take up roughly 8.3%.

The genes are TRBV10-3 and TRBJ2-2; maybe TRBD1 (5 bases). The sequenced material came from peripheral blood. This TCR was sampled from a woman between 45 and 65 years old with COVID-19, enrolled during active disease. The CDR3 region is CAISAQGTGTGELFF. The CDR3 bases are TGTGCCATCAGTGCTCAGGGAACGGGCACCGGGGAGCTGTTTTTT.